One and the same sample provided the 20 T cell receptor beta chains below, sequenced in a study of control samples from healthy donors and cancer patients. Repertoires were generated with immunoSEQ multiplex PCR, while TCRdb's copy carries only in-frame clones and drops some. The data hold about 180,000 clones, with 85% to 90% observed a single time. Sequencing used blood. The receptors shown here come from a woman in her fifties or sixties in good health.

The rearrangement joins TRBV15 to TRBJ2-5; D remains unclear. The ends were cut back, 0 bases at V and 1 base at J, with 9 bases in the middle. Germline V gene lookup returns CDR1 LNHNV and CDR2 YYDKDF (reference sequence). This CDR3 is 15 amino acids long. The CDR3 loop is CATSREGQFQETQYF. Written as DNA, the CDR3 is TGTGCCACCAGCAGAGAAGGCCAGTTCCAAGAGACCCAGTACTTC. Supplemented by reference TRBV15 and TRBJ2-5, the full variable domain reads DAMVIQNPRYQVTQFGKPVTLSCSQTLNHNVMYWYQQKSSQAPKLLFHYYDKDFNNEADTPDNFQSRRPNTSFCFLDIRSPGLGDTAMYLCATSREGQFQETQYFGPGTRLLVL.

The chain recombines TRBV19 with TRBJ1-1, with no clear D. Germline CDR1 reads LNHDA; CDR2 reads SQIVND (reference sequence). The ends were cut back, 5 bases at V and 3 bases at J, with 4 bases in the middle. The CDR3 runs 11 residues. CDR3 coding DNA: TGTGCCAGTAGTTCCTACACTGAAGCTTTCTTT. It yields the protein CASSSYTEAFF.

V gene TRBV9 combines with J gene TRBJ2-7; D uncertain. The CDR3 is 14 residues long. CDR1 SGDLS and CDR2 YYNGEE come from the germline V gene. V was clipped by 0 bases and J by 0 bases, with 7 bases between them. This chain's CDR3 is CASSVGSSSYEQYF. In DNA, the CDR3 is TGTGCCAGCAGCGTAGGGAGCAGCTCCTACGAGCAGTACTTC.

The J gene is TRBJ2-1, the V gene TRBV6-6; D unclear. The germline CDR1 and CDR2 sequences are MNHNY and SVGAGI (reference sequence). Trimming cost V 2 bases and J 8 bases, with 7 bases left between them. The CDR3 contains 12 residues. The CDR3 region is CASSYVSHEQFF. The CDR3 coding sequence is TGTGCCAGCAGTTACGTTTCCCATGAGCAGTTCTTC.

The chain joins TRBV6-1 to TRBJ1-1, with 7 bases identical to TRBD1. Germline V CDR1 and CDR2: MNHNS, SASEGT. Trimming at V came to 3 bases and at J to 3 bases, leaving 22 bases not matched to a gene. This CDR3 region has 20 residues. The CDR3 region has the DNA TGTGCCAGCAGTGACCACCCAACCTGGACAGGAACCGTCCCCGACACTGAAGCTTTCTTT. Its protein is CASSDHPTWTGTVPDTEAFF.

V is TRBV7-9 and J is TRBJ1-1, with 8 bases fitting TRBD1. The CDR3 covers 14 residues. Germline-derived CDR1 and CDR2 are SEHNR and FQNEAQ (reference sequence). V lost 5 bases, J lost 4 bases, and 6 bases stayed unmatched. The chain's CDR3 is CASSRGQGGTEAFF. The CDR3 DNA sequence: TGTGCCAGCAGCCGCGGACAGGGAGGCACTGAAGCTTTCTTT.

The rearrangement links TRBV28 to TRBJ1-1; D ambiguous. Germline assignment: CDR1 MDHEN and CDR2 SYDVKM. There are 13 residues in the CDR3. V shed 5 bases and J shed 1 base, with 8 bases lying between them. The CDR3 here is CASSLRPNTEAFF. In DNA form, the CDR3 reads TGTGCCAGCAGTCTACGGCCGAACACTGAAGCTTTCTTT.

This sequence joins TRBV24-1 and TRBJ2-2; 9 nucleotides align to TRBD2. The V gene end was trimmed by 4 bases and the J gene end by 1 base; junction bases not matched to a gene: 3. This CDR3 has 16 residues. Germline V CDR1 and CDR2: KGHDR, SFDVKD. CDR3 region: CATSDPLAGNTGELFF. CDR3 coding DNA: TGTGCCACCAGTGACCCACTAGCGGGGAACACCGGGGAGCTGTTTTTT.

The gene calls are TRBV28 and TRBJ1-6; D not certain. V was trimmed by 5 bases and J by 8 bases, leaving 22 bases between them. The germline gives CDR1 MDHEN, CDR2 SYDVKM. The CDR3 is 17 residues long. The DNA of the CDR3 is TGTGCCAGCAGTCCATCCAGCCTCATTGACGCCGATTCACCCCTCCACTTT. This sequence encodes CASSPSSLIDADSPLHF.

This chain connects TRBV7-3 to TRBJ2-5; 9 bases line up with TRBD2. The CDR3 is 21 amino acids. CDR1 and CDR2 from the germline V gene are SGHTA and FQGTGA. V lost 0 bases, J lost 5 bases, and 22 bases stayed unmatched. The CDR3 coding sequence is TGTGCCAGCAGCTTAACGGGGGCGGGAATGGATTGGCGGGAGGGCCCCGAGACCCAGTACTTC. Translating gives CASSLTGAGMDWREGPETQYF.

This chain connects TRBV5-8 to TRBJ1-6, with D unclear. CDR1 and CDR2 (germline): SGHTS, YDEGEE. Trimming took 0 bases from V and 6 from J, leaving 7 bases between them. The CDR3 extends over 14 amino acids. The DNA for the CDR3 is TGTGCCAGCAGCTTGGATTCGGGTAATTCACCCCTCCACTTT. Amino acids: CASSLDSGNSPLHF.

The V and J genes are TRBV9 and TRBJ2-3, with 9 bases identical to TRBD1. The germline CDR1 and CDR2 sequences are SGDLS and YYNGEE. CDR3 size: 16 residues. The V segment lost 1 base and the J segment 2 bases; nucleotides outside the gene matches: 5. CDR3 coding DNA: TGTGCCAGCAGCGTAATGGGACAGGGTAACACAGATACGCAGTATTTT. As protein: CASSVMGQGNTDTQYF. The full variable domain, in which reference TRBV9 and TRBJ2-3 provide the parts outside the CDR3, is DSGVTQTPKHLITATGQRVTLRCSPRSGDLSVYWYQQSLDQGLQFLIQYYNGEERAKGNILERFSAQQFPDLHSELNLSSLELGDSALYFCASSVMGQGNTDTQYFGPGTRLTVL.

The chain is built from TRBV6-4 and TRBJ2-1; no definite D call. CDR3 length equals 15 residues. Per germline, CDR1 MRHNA and CDR2 SNTAGT. The V end was cut by 2 bases, the J end by 9 bases, with 17 bases between. The CDR3 DNA follows: TGTGCCAGCAGTGACGATAATGGTGGTTATGCTGAGCAGTTCTTC. As protein: CASSDDNGGYAEQFF.

This sequence joins TRBV7-3 and TRBJ2-2; the D call may be TRBD1 or TRBD2 (6 bases each). CDR3 size: 15 residues. V was trimmed by 5 bases and J by 4 bases, leaving 14 bases between them. CDR1 is SGHTA, CDR2 FQGTGA, per germline. This CDR3 reads CASSTDRRGTGELFF. The CDR3 DNA reads as TGTGCCAGCAGCACCGACAGGCGGGGCACCGGGGAGCTGTTTTTT. Based on the CDR3 plus reference TRBV7-3 and TRBJ2-2, the full variable domain is GAGVSQTPSNKVTEKGKYVELRCDPISGHTALYWYRQSLGQGPEFLIYFQGTGAADDSGLPNDRFFAVRPEGSVSTLKIQRTERGDSAVYLCASSTDRRGTGELFFGEGSRLTVL.

The CDR3 DNA reads TGCGCCAGCAGCCAAGGAATCGAACGGGGTGAAAAACTGTTTTTT. It yields the protein CASSQGIERGEKLFF. The chain links TRBV4-3 to TRBJ1-4; D is undetermined. The CDR3 totals 15 residues. Germline CDR1 and CDR2: LGHNA and YSLEER. V lost 1 base and J lost 7, with 13 bases in between.

This chain connects TRBV4-3 to TRBJ2-5; 8 nucleotides align to TRBD2. This CDR3 contains 17 residues. With V trimmed by 0 bases and J by 5 bases, 11 bases remained unmatched. CDR1 and CDR2 from the germline V gene are LGHNA and YSLEER. CDR3 in DNA: TGCGCCAGCAGCCAAGATGTCCAGGCGGGGGGCAGCGAGACCCAGTACTTC. Residues: CASSQDVQAGGSETQYF.

The sample holds one count of this clone. V is TRBV10-3 and J is TRBJ1-3, with D possibly matching TRBD1 (6 bases). Germline-derived CDR1 and CDR2 are ENHRY and SYGVKD. With 11 bases removed from V and 6 bases from J, the gap between germline ends came to 11 bases. The CDR3 contains 11 residues. The CDR3 spells CAGGGANTIYF. CDR3 sequence (DNA): TGTGCCGGCGGGGGGGCAAACACCATATATTTT.

This clone was found once. The V and J genes are TRBV15 and TRBJ2-7; D is perhaps TRBD2 (6 bases). This CDR3 has 15 amino acids. The V end lost 0 bases, the J end lost 3 bases, and 12 bases lay between the germline ends. Germline V CDR1 and CDR2: LNHNV, YYDKDF (reference sequence). In DNA form, the CDR3 reads TGTGCCACCAGCAGAGAAGGAGGGGTCGACTACGAGCAGTACTTC. As protein: CATSREGGVDYEQYF.

The V and J genes are TRBV28 and TRBJ1-3; D may be TRBD1 (6 bases). Deletions cut 5 bases from V and 0 bases from J, with 11 bases between. Germline V gene sequence: CDR1 MDHEN, CDR2 SYDVKM. The CDR3 spans 15 residues. The CDR3 region has the DNA TGTGCCAGCAGTGAGGCAGGGGACTCTGGAAACACCATATATTTT. Translation gives CASSEAGDSGNTIYF.

This chain links TRBV28 with TRBJ2-7, with 12 bases matching TRBD2. The CDR3 runs 18 residues. CDR1 and CDR2 (germline): MDHEN, SYDVKM. V shed 2 bases, J shed 1 base, and the junction held 9 bases outside the gene matches. CDR3 in DNA: TGTGCCAGCAGTTTAGATTGGCTAGCGGGAGGGCCTTCCTACGAGCAGTACTTC. Amino acids: CASSLDWLAGGPSYEQYF.